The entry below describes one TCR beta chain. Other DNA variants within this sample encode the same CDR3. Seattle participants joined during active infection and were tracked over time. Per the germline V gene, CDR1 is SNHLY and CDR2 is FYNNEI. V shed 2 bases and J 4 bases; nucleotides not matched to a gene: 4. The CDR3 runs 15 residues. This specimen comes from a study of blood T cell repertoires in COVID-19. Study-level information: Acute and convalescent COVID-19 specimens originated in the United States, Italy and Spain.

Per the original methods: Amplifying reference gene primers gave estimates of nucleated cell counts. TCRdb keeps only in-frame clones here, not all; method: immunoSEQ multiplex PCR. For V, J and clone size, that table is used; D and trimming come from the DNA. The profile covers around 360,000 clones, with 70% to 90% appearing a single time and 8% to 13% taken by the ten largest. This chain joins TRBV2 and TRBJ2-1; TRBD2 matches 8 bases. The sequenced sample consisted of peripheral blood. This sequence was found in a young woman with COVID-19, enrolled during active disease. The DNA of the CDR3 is TGTGCCAGCAGTGAAACTAGCGGAGCTTACAATGAGCAGTTCTTC. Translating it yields CASSETSGAYNEQFF. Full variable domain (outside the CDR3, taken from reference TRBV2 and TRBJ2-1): EPEVTQTPSHQVTQMGQEVILRCVPISNHLYFYWYRQILGQKVEFLVSFYNNEISEKSEIFDDQFSVERPDGSNFTLKIRSTKLEDSAMYFCASSETSGAYNEQFFGPGTRLTVL.